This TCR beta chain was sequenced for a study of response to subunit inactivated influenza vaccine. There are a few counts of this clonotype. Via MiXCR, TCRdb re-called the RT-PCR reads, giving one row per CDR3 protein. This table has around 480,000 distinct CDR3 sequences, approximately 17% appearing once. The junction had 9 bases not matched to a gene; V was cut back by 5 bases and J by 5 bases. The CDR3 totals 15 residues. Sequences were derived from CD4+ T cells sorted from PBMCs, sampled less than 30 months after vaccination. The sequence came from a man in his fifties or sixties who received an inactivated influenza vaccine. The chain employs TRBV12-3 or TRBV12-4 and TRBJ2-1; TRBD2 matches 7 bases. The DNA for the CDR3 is TGTGCCAGCAGTACCCCGGGACTAAACAACAATGAGCAGTTCTTC. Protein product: CASSTPGLNNNEQFF.